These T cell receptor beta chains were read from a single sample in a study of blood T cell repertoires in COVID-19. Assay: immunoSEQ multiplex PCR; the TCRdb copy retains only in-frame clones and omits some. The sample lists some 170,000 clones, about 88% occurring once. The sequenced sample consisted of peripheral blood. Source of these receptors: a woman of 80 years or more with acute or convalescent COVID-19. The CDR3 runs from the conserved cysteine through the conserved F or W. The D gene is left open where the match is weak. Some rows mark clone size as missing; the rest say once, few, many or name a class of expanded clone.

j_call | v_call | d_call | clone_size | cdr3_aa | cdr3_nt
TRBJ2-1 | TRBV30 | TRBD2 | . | CAWSLDGLAGGFAGYNEQFF | TGTGCCTGGAGTCTAGACGGACTAGCGGGAGGTTTTGCGGGGTACAATGAGCAGTTCTTC
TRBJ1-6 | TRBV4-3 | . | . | CASSQGLSPLHF | TGCGCCAGCAGCCAAGGACTCTCACCCCTCCACTTT
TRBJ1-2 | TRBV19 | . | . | CASSMEGDTNYGYTF | TGTGCCAGTAGTATGGAAGGGGACACCAACTATGGCTACACCTTC
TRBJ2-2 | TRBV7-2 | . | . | CASSPGVTAGELFF | TGTGCCAGCAGCCCAGGGGTCACGGCCGGGGAGCTGTTTTTT
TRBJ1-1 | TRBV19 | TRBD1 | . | CASTPTGMNTEAFF | TGTGCCAGTACCCCGACAGGGATGAACACTGAAGCTTTCTTT
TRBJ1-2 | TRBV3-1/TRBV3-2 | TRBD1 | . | CASSPRQGDGYTF | TGTGCCAGCAGCCCAAGACAGGGCGATGGCTACACCTTC
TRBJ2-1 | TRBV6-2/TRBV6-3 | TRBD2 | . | CASSYSRTSGGDEQFF | TGTGCCAGCAGTTACTCTAGGACTAGCGGGGGAGATGAGCAGTTCTTC
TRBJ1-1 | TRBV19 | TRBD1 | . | CASNRDRGFGTEAFF | TGTGCCAGTAACCGGGACAGGGGATTTGGGACTGAAGCTTTCTTT
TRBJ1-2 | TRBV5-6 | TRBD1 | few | CASTVGDSYHGYTF | TGTGCCAGCACCGTGGGGGACAGTTATCATGGCTACACCTTC
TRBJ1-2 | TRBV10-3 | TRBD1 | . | CAIRRLQGAGQGYTF | TGTGCCATCAGGAGGTTACAGGGGGCGGGTCAAGGCTACACCTTC
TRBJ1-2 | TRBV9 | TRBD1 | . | CASSVAAGGLDGYTF | TGTGCCAGCAGCGTAGCGGCAGGGGGCTTAGATGGCTACACCTTC
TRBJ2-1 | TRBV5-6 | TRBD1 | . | CASSLGQGGIGEQFF | TGTGCCAGCAGCCTCGGACAGGGGGGAATTGGTGAGCAGTTCTTC
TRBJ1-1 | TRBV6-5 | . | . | CASSYSVRETEAFF | TGTGCCAGCAGTTACTCAGTCAGGGAAACTGAAGCTTTCTTT
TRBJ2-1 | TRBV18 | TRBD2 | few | CASSPPGTSGSNEQFF | TGTGCCAGCTCACCACCGGGGACTAGCGGGAGCAATGAGCAGTTCTTC
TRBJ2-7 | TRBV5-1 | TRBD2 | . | CASSLEPGLAGVFYEQYF | TGCGCCAGCAGCCTAGAACCGGGACTAGCGGGAGTATTCTACGAGCAGTACTTC
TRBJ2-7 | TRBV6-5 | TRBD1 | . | CASSWDRSLGEQYF | TGTGCCAGCAGTTGGGACAGGTCCTTGGGTGAGCAGTACTTC
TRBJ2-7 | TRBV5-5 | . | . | CASSAPVGLYEQYF | TGTGCCAGCAGCGCTCCGGTGGGCCTCTACGAGCAGTACTTC
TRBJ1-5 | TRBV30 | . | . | CAWSTGLVQPQHF | TGTGCCTGGAGTACGGGTCTGGTTCAGCCCCAGCATTTT
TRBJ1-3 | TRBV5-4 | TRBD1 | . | CASSTGQTGGNTIYF | TGTGCCAGCAGCACGGGACAGACAGGTGGAAACACCATATATTTT
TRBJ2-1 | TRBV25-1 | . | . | CASSGVRVSEQQFF | TGTGCCAGCAGTGGAGTTCGGGTTTCGGAGCAGCAGTTCTTC
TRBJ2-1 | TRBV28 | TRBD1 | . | CASSFSGGNEQFF | TGTGCCAGCAGTTTTTCAGGGGGCAATGAGCAGTTCTTC
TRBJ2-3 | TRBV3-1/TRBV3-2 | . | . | CASSPQAGEVVPRTDTQYF | TGTGCCAGCAGCCCACAAGCTGGGGAGGTTGTCCCTCGCACAGATACGCAGTATTTT
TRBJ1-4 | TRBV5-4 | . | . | CASSRLNRQSGNEKLFF | TGTGCCAGCAGTCGTCTAAATAGACAGTCGGGTAATGAAAAACTGTTTTTT
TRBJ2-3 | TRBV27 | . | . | CASSLTNPTGLMYTQYF | TGTGCCAGCAGTTTAACAAACCCGACAGGTCTGATGTATACGCAGTATTTT
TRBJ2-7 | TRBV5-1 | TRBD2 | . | CASSPLRRLAGTGEQYF | TGCGCCAGCAGCCCACTAAGGAGACTAGCGGGGACCGGCGAGCAGTACTTC
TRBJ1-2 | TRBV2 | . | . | CASREPQADYGYTF | TGTGCCAGCAGGGAGCCCCAAGCGGACTATGGCTACACCTTC
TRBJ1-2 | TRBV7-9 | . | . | CASSFNPQTGLNYGYTF | TGTGCCAGCAGCTTTAATCCCCAAACAGGGCTGAACTATGGCTACACCTTC
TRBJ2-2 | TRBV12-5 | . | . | CASGSVYPGELFF | TGTGCTAGTGGTTCTGTGTATCCCGGGGAGCTGTTTTTT
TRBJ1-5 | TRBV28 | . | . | CASSSRSQHF | TGTGCCAGCAGTTCCAGGTCCCAGCATTTT
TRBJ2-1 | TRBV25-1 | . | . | CASSPGGNYNEQFF | TGTGCCAGCTCTCCGGGTGGAAACTACAATGAGCAGTTCTTC
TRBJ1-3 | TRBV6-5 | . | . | CASKIRDRGNTIYF | TGTGCCAGCAAGATCAGGGATCGTGGAAACACCATATATTTT
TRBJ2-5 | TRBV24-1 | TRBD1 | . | CATSDPGTAETQYF | TGTGCCACCAGTGACCCCGGGACAGCAGAGACCCAGTACTTC
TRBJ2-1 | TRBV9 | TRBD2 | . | CASSVAGLTHNEQFF | TGTGCCAGCAGCGTAGCGGGACTAACCCACAATGAGCAGTTCTTC
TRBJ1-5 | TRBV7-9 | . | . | CASSLGAGRQPQHF | TGTGCCAGCAGCTTAGGGGCGGGGAGGCAGCCCCAGCATTTT
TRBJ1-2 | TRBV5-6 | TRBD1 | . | CASSLGTDNYGYTF | TGTGCCAGCAGCCTGGGGACAGACAACTATGGCTACACCTTC
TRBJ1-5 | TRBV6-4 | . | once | CASSDCVAYRSNQPQHF | TGTGCCAGCAGTGATTGCGTTGCCTATCGGAGCAATCAGCCCCAGCATTTT
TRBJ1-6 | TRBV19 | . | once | CASSGTRGNSPLHF | TGTGCCAGTAGTGGGACTCGAGGAAATTCACCCCTCCACTTT
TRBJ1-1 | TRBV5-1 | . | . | CASSLDRNTEAFF | TGCGCCAGCAGCTTGGATCGGAACACTGAAGCTTTCTTT
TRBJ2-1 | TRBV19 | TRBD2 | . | CASSERGGLNRQFF | TGTGCCAGTAGTGAACGGGGGGGCCTTAATCGGCAGTTCTTC
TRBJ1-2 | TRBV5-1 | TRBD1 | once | CASSKGTANNYGYTF | TGCGCCAGCAGCAAGGGGACAGCTAATAACTATGGCTACACCTTC